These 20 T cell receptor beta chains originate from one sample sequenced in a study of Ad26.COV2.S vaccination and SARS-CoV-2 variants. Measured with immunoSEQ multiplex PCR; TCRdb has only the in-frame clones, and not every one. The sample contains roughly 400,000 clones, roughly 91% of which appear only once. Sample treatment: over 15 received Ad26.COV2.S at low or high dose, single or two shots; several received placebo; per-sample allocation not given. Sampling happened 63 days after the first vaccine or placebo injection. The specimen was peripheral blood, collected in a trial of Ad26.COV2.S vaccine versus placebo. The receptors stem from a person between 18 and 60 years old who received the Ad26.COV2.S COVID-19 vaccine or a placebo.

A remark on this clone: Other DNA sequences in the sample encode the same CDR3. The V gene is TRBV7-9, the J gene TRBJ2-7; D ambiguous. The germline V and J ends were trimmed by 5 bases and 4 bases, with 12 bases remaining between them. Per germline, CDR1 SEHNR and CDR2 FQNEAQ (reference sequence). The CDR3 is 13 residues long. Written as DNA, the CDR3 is TGTGCCAGCAGCCTCGCAGGTGTATACGAGCAGTACTTC. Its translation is CASSLAGVYEQYF.

This chain's CDR3 is CASFGRRNEQFF. For the CDR3, the DNA is TGTGCCAGCTTCGGGAGGAGGAATGAGCAGTTCTTC. The gene calls are TRBV7-8 and TRBJ2-1; 7 nucleotides align to TRBD2. The trim removed 8 bases at V and 7 bases at J, leaving 5 bases unmatched. There are 12 residues in the CDR3. CDR1 SGHVS and CDR2 FQNEAQ come from the germline V gene.

The CDR3 spells CASSSTISNNAEAFF. The CDR3 DNA is TGTGCCAGCAGCTCGACAATTTCTAATAACGCTGAAGCTTTCTTT. The J gene is TRBJ1-1, the V gene TRBV5-6; D uncertain. The V end was cut by 3 bases, the J end by 6 bases, with 18 bases between. CDR3 size: 15 residues. Germline V CDR1 and CDR2: SGHDT, YYEEEE.

The CDR3 region has the DNA TGTGCCAGCAGCATCGGGGCCAACGTCCTGACTTTC. Encoded protein: CASSIGANVLTF. V gene TRBV6-2 or TRBV6-3 combines with J gene TRBJ2-6, with D uncertain. This CDR3 region has 12 residues. V dropped 6 bases and J dropped 4 bases, with 4 bases sitting between them. CDR1 is MNHEY, CDR2 SVGEGT, per germline.

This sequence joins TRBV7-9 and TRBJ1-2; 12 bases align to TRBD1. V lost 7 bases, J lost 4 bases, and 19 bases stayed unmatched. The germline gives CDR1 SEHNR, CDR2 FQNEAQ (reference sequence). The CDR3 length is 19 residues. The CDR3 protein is CASTIVPRDRGLDGYGYTF. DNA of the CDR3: TGTGCCAGCACTATTGTACCCCGGGACAGGGGGCTTGATGGCTATGGCTACACCTTC.

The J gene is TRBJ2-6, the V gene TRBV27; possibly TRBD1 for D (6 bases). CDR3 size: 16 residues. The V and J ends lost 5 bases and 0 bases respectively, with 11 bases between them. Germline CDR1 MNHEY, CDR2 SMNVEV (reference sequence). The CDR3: CASSRDTSSGANVLTF. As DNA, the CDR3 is TGTGCCAGCAGTCGGGACACTAGCTCTGGGGCCAACGTCCTGACTTTC.

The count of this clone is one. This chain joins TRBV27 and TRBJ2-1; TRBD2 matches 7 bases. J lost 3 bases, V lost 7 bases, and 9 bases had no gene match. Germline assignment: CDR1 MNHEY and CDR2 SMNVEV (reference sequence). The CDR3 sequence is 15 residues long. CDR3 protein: CASTPSGVGYNEQFF. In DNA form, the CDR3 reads TGTGCCAGCACCCCCAGCGGGGTCGGCTACAATGAGCAGTTCTTC.

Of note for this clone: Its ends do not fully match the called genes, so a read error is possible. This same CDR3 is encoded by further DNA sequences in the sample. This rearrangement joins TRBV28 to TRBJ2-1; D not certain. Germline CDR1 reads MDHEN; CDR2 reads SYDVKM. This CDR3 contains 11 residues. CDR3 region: CASSSFNEQFF. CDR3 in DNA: TGTGCCAGCAGTTCCTTCAATGAGCAGTTCTTC.

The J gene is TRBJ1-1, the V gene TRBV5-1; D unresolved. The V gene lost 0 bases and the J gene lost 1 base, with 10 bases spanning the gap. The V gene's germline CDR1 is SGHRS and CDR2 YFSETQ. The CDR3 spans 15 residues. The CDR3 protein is CASSLGVVGNTEAFF. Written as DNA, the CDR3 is TGCGCCAGCAGCTTGGGAGTGGTGGGGAACACTGAAGCTTTCTTT.

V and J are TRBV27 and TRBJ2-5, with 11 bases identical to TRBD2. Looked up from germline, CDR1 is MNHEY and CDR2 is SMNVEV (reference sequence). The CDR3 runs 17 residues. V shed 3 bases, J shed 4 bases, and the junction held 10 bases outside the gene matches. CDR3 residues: CASSFRLAGGRGETQYF. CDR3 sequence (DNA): TGTGCCAGCAGTTTCCGTCTAGCGGGAGGCCGGGGAGAGACCCAGTACTTC.

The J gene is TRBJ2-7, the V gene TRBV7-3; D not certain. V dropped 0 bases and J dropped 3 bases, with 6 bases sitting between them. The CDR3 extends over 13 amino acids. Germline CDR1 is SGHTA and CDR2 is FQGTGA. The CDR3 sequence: CASSLTRDYEQYF. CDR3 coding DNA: TGTGCCAGCAGCTTAACACGCGACTACGAGCAGTACTTC.

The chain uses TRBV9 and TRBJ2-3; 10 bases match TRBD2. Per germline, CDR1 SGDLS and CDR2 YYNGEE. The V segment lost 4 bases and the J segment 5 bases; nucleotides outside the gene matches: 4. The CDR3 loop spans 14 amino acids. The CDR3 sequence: CASSSLAGEDTQYF. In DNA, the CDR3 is TGTGCCAGCAGCTCCCTAGCGGGAGAAGATACGCAGTATTTT. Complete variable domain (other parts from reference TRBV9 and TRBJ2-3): DSGVTQTPKHLITATGQRVTLRCSPRSGDLSVYWYQQSLDQGLQFLIQYYNGEERAKGNILERFSAQQFPDLHSELNLSSLELGDSALYFCASSSLAGEDTQYFGPGTRLTVL.

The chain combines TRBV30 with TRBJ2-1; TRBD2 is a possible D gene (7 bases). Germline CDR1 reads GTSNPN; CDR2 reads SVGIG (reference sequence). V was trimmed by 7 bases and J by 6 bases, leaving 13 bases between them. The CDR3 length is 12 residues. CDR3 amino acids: CAYREGFNEQFF. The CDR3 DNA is TGTGCCTACAGGGAGGGATTCAATGAGCAGTTCTTC.

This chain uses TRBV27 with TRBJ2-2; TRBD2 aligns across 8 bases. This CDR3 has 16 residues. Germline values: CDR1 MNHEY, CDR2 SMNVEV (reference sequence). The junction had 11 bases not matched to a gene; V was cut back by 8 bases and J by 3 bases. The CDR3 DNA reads TGTGCCAGCCGTAAAGGGCGGGAGGTCGACACCGGGGAGCTGTTTTTT. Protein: CASRKGREVDTGELFF.

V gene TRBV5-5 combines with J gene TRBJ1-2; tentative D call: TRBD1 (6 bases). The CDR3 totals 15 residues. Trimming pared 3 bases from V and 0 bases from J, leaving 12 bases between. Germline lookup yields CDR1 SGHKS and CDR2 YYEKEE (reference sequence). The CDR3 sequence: CASSSRGGTNYGYTF. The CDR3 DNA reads TGTGCCAGCAGCTCCAGGGGAGGTACTAACTATGGCTACACCTTC.

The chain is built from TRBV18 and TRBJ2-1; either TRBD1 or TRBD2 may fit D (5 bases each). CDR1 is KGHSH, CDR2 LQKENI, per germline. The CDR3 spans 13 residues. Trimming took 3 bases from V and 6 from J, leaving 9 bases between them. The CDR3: CASSPGTVNEQFF. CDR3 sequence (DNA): TGTGCCAGCTCACCTGGGACGGTCAATGAGCAGTTCTTC. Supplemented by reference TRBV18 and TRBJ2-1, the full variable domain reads NAGVMQNPRHLVRRRGQEARLRCSPMKGHSHVYWYRQLPEEGLKFMVYLQKENIIDESGMPKERFSAEFPKEGPSILRIQQVVRGDSAAYFCASSPGTVNEQFFGPGTRLTVL.

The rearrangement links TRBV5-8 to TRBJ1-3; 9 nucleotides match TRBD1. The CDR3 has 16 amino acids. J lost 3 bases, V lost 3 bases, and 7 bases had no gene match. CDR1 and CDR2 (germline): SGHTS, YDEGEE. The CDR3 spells CASSWDRVVGGNTIYF. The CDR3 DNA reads TGTGCCAGCAGCTGGGACAGGGTGGTAGGTGGAAACACCATATATTTT.

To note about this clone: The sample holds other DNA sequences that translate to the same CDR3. The CDR3 loop reads CASSLSGSSYNEQFF. CDR3 in DNA: TGTGCCAGCAGTTTAAGCGGGAGCTCCTACAATGAGCAGTTCTTC. The chain employs TRBV28 and TRBJ2-1; 8 bases line up with TRBD2. Losses at the gene ends were 2 bases for V and 0 bases for J; bases not matched to a gene: 0. This CDR3 region has 15 residues. The germline V gene has CDR1 MDHEN and CDR2 SYDVKM. Combining the CDR3 with reference TRBV28 and TRBJ2-1 gives the whole variable domain DVKVTQSSRYLVKRTGEKVFLECVQDMDHENMFWYRQDPGLGLRLIYFSYDVKMKEKGDIPEGYSVSREKKERFSLILESASTNQTSMYLCASSLSGSSYNEQFFGPGTRLTVL.

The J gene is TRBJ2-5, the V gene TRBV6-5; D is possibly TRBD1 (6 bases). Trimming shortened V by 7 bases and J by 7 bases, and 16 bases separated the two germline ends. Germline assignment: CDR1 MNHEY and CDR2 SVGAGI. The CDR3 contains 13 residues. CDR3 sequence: CASNDWGQGTQYF. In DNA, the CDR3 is TGTGCCAGCAACGATTGGGGGCAGGGGACCCAGTACTTC.

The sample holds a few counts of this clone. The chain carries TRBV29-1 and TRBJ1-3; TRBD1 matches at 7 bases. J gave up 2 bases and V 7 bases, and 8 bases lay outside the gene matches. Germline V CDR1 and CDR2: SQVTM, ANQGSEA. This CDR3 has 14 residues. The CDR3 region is CSDEETGAGNTIYF. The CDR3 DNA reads TGCAGCGACGAAGAAACAGGGGCTGGAAACACCATATATTTT.